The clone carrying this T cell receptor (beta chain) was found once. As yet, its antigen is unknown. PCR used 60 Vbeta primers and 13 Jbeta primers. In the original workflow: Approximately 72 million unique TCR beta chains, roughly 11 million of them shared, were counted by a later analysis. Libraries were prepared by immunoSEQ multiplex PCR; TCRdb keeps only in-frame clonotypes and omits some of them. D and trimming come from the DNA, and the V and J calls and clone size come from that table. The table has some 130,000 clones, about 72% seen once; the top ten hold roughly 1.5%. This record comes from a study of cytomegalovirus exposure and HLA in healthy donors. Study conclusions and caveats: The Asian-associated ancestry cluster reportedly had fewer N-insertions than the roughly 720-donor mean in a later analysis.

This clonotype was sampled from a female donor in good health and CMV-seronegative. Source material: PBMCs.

The CDR3 DNA reads as TGTGCCAGCAGACAGACAGATACGCAGTATTTT. Residues: CASRQTDTQYF. The chain uses TRBV6-4 and TRBJ2-3, with D unclear. CDR1 MRHNA and CDR2 SNTAGT come from the germline V gene. V lost 6 bases to trimming and J lost 3 bases, with 4 bases between them. The CDR3 extends over 11 amino acids.